The rows below give T cell receptor beta chains drawn from one sample of a study of beta chain features in type 1 diabetes. This table comes from immunoSEQ multiplex PCR, and its TCRdb copy is limited to in-frame clones, with some not included. The table shows roughly 250,000 clones, with 9.6% occurring only once. Sequencing input: naive CD4+ T cells from blood. These receptors were taken from a woman aged 18-29 years in good health. Each CDR3 is given with its conserved first and last residue. Each record gives: V gene, clone size, D gene, J gene, CDR3 protein, CDR3 DNA. D genes are given only for firm matches. The size entry is marked missing in some rows and otherwise reads once, few, many or a size class.

TRBV9	few	-	TRBJ1-6	CASSVASVGSSPLHF	TGTGCCAGCAGCGTAGCCTCAGTCGGGAGCTCACCCCTCCACTTT
TRBV5-1	-	TRBD1	TRBJ2-1	CASSWGTDNEQFF	TGCGCCAGCAGCTGGGGGACAGACAATGAGCAGTTCTTC
TRBV7-2	-	-	TRBJ2-3	CASSLGRTDTQYF	TGTGCCAGCAGCTTAGGGCGCACAGATACGCAGTATTTT
TRBV19	-	-	TRBJ1-1	CASSTDRNTEAFF	TGTGCCAGTAGTACCGACAGGAACACTGAAGCTTTCTTT
TRBV5-1	few	-	TRBJ2-5	CASRPDIQETQYF	TGCGCCAGCAGACCGGACATCCAAGAGACCCAGTACTTC
TRBV7-9	few	-	TRBJ1-1	CASSLPTGNTEAFF	TGTGCCAGCAGCTTACCGACAGGGAACACTGAAGCTTTCTTT
TRBV5-4	-	TRBD2	TRBJ2-3	CASSLGTSGSVDTQYF	TGTGCCAGCAGCTTAGGGACTAGCGGGAGCGTGGATACGCAGTATTTT
TRBV2	-	-	TRBJ1-1	CASREYFAEAFF	TGTGCCAGCAGGGAATATTTCGCTGAAGCTTTCTTT
TRBV27	few	TRBD2	TRBJ2-7	CASRPSGSYEQYF	TGTGCCAGCAGACCTAGCGGGAGTTACGAGCAGTACTTC
TRBV5-1	few	TRBD1	TRBJ1-5	CASSLDRGGQPQHF	TGCGCCAGCAGCTTGGACAGGGGAGGTCAGCCCCAGCATTTT
TRBV23-1	-	-	TRBJ2-7	CASRPETAPTLYEQYF	TGCGCCAGCAGACCAGAGACAGCCCCCACCCTCTACGAGCAGTACTTC
TRBV7-9	-	TRBD2	TRBJ2-1	CASRGLAGENSYNEQFF	TGTGCCAGCAGAGGACTAGCGGGGGAAAACTCCTACAATGAGCAGTTCTTC
TRBV5-6	-	-	TRBJ2-5	CASRIHPGTLQETQYF	TGTGCCAGCAGGATTCACCCAGGGACACTTCAAGAGACCCAGTACTTC
TRBV12-5	few	-	TRBJ2-7	CASGLVPAYEQYF	TGTGCTAGTGGTTTGGTTCCAGCCTACGAGCAGTACTTC
TRBV29-1	-	TRBD1	TRBJ2-7	CSVVLVVGTGGYEQYF	TGCAGCGTTGTTTTGGTAGTGGGTACAGGGGGCTACGAGCAGTACTTC
TRBV7-2	-	TRBD1	TRBJ1-2	CASSLGAGGSYGYTF	TGTGCCAGCAGCTTAGGAGCAGGGGGCTCCTATGGCTACACCTTC
TRBV5-1	few	TRBD1	TRBJ1-1	CASSPQGDTEAFF	TGCGCCAGCAGCCCACAGGGGGACACTGAAGCTTTCTTT
TRBV5-1	-	-	TRBJ2-5	CASSPTGSQVLVKETQYF	TGCGCCAGCAGCCCCACGGGATCCCAAGTATTGGTTAAAGAGACCCAGTACTTC
TRBV6-5	few	-	TRBJ2-2	CASTEGNTGELFF	TGTGCCAGCACCGAGGGGAACACCGGGGAGCTGTTTTTT
TRBV5-1	few	-	TRBJ2-3	CASNEVEVGTDTQYF	TGCGCCAGCAATGAGGTGGAGGTAGGAACAGATACGCAGTATTTT
TRBV5-1	few	TRBD2	TRBJ2-1	CASSPPSGGYNEQFF	TGCGCCAGCAGCCCCCCTAGCGGGGGCTACAATGAGCAGTTCTTC
TRBV7-3	many	-	TRBJ1-2	CASSPDSGYGYTF	TGTGCCAGCAGCCCGGACAGTGGCTATGGCTACACCTTC
TRBV5-1	-	-	TRBJ1-5	CASSSYGGDQPQHF	TGCGCCAGCAGCTCGTACGGAGGGGACCAGCCCCAGCATTTT
TRBV5-8	few	-	TRBJ2-7	CASSPGTFSYEQYF	TGTGCCAGCAGCCCCGGGACTTTCTCCTACGAGCAGTACTTC
TRBV7-9	few	TRBD1	TRBJ1-2	CASSLAHGTGGNGYTF	TGTGCCAGCAGCTTAGCGCACGGGACAGGGGGCAATGGCTACACCTTC
TRBV27	few	-	TRBJ2-7	CASSFTSGYYEQYF	TGTGCCAGCAGTTTTACCAGCGGCTACTACGAGCAGTACTTC
TRBV10-3	few	TRBD2	TRBJ2-1	CATASLAGRSGGNEQFF	TGTGCCACCGCTTCTTTGGCAGGGAGGAGCGGGGGAAATGAGCAGTTCTTC
TRBV2	few	TRBD2	TRBJ2-5	CASGGETAPVETQYF	TGTGCCAGCGGGGGGGAAACGGCGCCTGTGGAGACCCAGTACTTC
TRBV11-2	few	-	TRBJ1-1	CASSKGGYYTEAFF	TGTGCCAGCAGCAAGGGAGGTTACTACACTGAAGCTTTCTTT
TRBV9	-	TRBD2	TRBJ2-3	CASSGSGGTQYF	TGTGCCAGCAGCGGCAGCGGGGGTACGCAGTATTTT
TRBV2	-	-	TRBJ2-1	CASREYNEQFF	TGTGCCAGCAGAGAGTACAATGAGCAGTTCTTC
TRBV27	-	-	TRBJ1-1	CASSLSVGIAEAFF	TGTGCCAGCAGTTTATCGGTCGGGATAGCTGAAGCTTTCTTT
TRBV19	few	-	TRBJ2-1	CASKRGNEQFF	TGTGCCAGTAAGCGCGGCAATGAGCAGTTCTTC
TRBV6-1	-	-	TRBJ2-2	CATLRDSAPGELFF	TGTGCCACCCTCCGGGACTCAGCACCCGGGGAGCTGTTTTTT
TRBV6-6	-	-	TRBJ1-5	CASTLGSQPQHF	TGTGCCAGCACCCTAGGGAGTCAGCCCCAGCATTTT
TRBV7-2	-	-	TRBJ2-2	CASSLVGDTGELFF	TGTGCCAGCAGCTTAGTCGGAGACACCGGGGAGCTGTTTTTT
TRBV9	few	-	TRBJ2-7	CASSVEGRFGNEQYF	TGTGCCAGCAGCGTAGAAGGGAGGTTCGGCAACGAGCAGTACTTC
TRBV25-1	-	-	TRBJ1-2	CASSESGRAGGYTF	TGTGCCAGCAGTGAATCGGGGAGGGCCGGAGGCTACACCTTC
TRBV6-5	few	-	TRBJ1-5	CASSTRGDPQPQHF	TGTGCCAGCAGCACCCGGGGGGACCCGCAGCCCCAGCATTTT
TRBV7-8	-	TRBD1	TRBJ2-6	CASSDRGLGSGANVLTF	TGTGCCAGCAGTGACAGGGGACTTGGCTCTGGGGCCAACGTCCTGACTTTC
TRBV5-1	-	-	TRBJ1-1	CASSLVDRMNTEAFF	TGCGCCAGCAGCTTGGTCGACAGGATGAACACTGAAGCTTTCTTT
TRBV27	-	TRBD2	TRBJ2-3	CASSLRGSGRAGSDTQYF	TGTGCCAGCAGCCTCAGGGGTAGCGGGAGGGCCGGGTCAGATACGCAGTATTTT
TRBV5-4	many	TRBD2	TRBJ2-1	CASSAGTSGYNEQFF	TGTGCCAGCAGCGCCGGGACTAGCGGATACAATGAGCAGTTCTTC
TRBV30	-	TRBD1	TRBJ1-5	CAWSSAGGRPQHF	TGTGCCTGGAGTTCGGCAGGGGGACGGCCCCAGCATTTT
TRBV7-2	few	-	TRBJ1-1	CASCPAGPLTEAFF	TGTGCCAGCTGCCCTGCAGGGCCTCTGACTGAAGCTTTCTTT
TRBV4-2	-	TRBD2	TRBJ2-1	CASSLGGGLAPNEQFF	TGTGCCAGCAGCTTGGGGGGAGGACTAGCTCCCAATGAGCAGTTCTTC
TRBV5-1	few	-	TRBJ2-5	CASSPYQETQYF	TGCGCCAGCAGCCCGTACCAAGAGACCCAGTACTTC
TRBV29-1	few	TRBD1	TRBJ1-1	CSVLPGTGNTEAFF	TGCAGCGTCCTACCCGGGACAGGGAACACTGAAGCTTTCTTT
TRBV15	few	-	TRBJ2-5	CATSRAGVTETQYF	TGTGCCACCAGCAGAGCAGGGGTAACAGAGACCCAGTACTTC
TRBV30	-	-	TRBJ2-1	CAWSVRSGPLGEQFF	TGTGCCTGGAGTGTAAGGAGCGGACCTTTGGGTGAGCAGTTCTTC